This is a list of T cell receptor beta chains from one sample in a study of T cells expressing NK-cell markers. TCRdb re-called the 5' RACE reads; one entry per CDR3 protein, DNA not given. Its listing shows about 460,000 distinct CDR3 sequences. The sample was blood T cells: a sorted CD56 or NKG2C T cell subset, CD4+ or CD8+ T cells, or bulk PBMC T cells (not recorded which). The receptors originated from a woman aged 50 to 60 in good health. The CDR3 runs from the conserved cysteine through the conserved F or W.

cdr3_aa j_call v_call
CASSTGQFLNTGELFF TRBJ2-2 TRBV5-1
CASSLGSSSEQYF TRBJ2-7 TRBV7-2
CASTKPDRNTGELFF TRBJ2-2 TRBV7-2
CASSLRALLGEQYF TRBJ2-7 TRBV5-1
CSVTGASTDTQYF TRBJ2-3 TRBV29-1
CASSKARSPEQFF TRBJ2-1 TRBV21-1
CASSSTARTDTQYF TRBJ2-3 TRBV11-3
CASSGGNEQFF TRBJ2-1 TRBV5-1
CASSYSGGGGYTF TRBJ1-2 TRBV6-6
CASSKERAANTEAFF TRBJ1-1 TRBV5-1
CASSLPWDRGQNEQYF TRBJ2-7 TRBV12-3/TRBV12-4
CASSEGQGIGELFF TRBJ2-2 TRBV2
CASSPNPGTLIETQYF TRBJ2-5 TRBV4-1
CASSSGLARLTGELFF TRBJ2-2 TRBV3-1
CATSRGGTEAFF TRBJ1-1 TRBV15
CASSARGAETQYF TRBJ2-5 TRBV2
CASSELAGTETQYF TRBJ2-5 TRBV25-1
CASGRLYEQFF TRBJ2-1 TRBV12-3/TRBV12-4
CSVEDRNSVYGYTF TRBJ1-2 TRBV29-1
CACTGGFEQFF TRBJ2-1 TRBV30
CASSYASVGDGEQYF TRBJ2-7 TRBV6-6
CASSQEKTSGRYEQYF TRBJ2-7 TRBV4-1
CSASGYSYEQYF TRBJ2-7 TRBV29-1
CASSQTRGVAGELFF TRBJ2-2 TRBV4-1
CASSRAGSPYEQYF TRBJ2-7 TRBV5-1
CSAGVGGVIYGYTF TRBJ1-2 TRBV20-1
CASSPRTGSSQETQYF TRBJ2-5 TRBV5-1
CASSPGLAGGPSYNEQFF TRBJ2-1 TRBV7-9
CASSVRGTRGSTGELFF TRBJ2-2 TRBV5-1
CASSFITGGDEQFF TRBJ2-1 TRBV12-3/TRBV12-4
CSARLLGGSIPDTQYF TRBJ2-3 TRBV20-1
CASSPPGTGPGELFF TRBJ2-2 TRBV12-3/TRBV12-4
CASSEAWGMSGYTF TRBJ1-2 TRBV6-1
CSARSRDRPYEQYF TRBJ2-7 TRBV20-1
CASSGLGQYEKLFF TRBJ1-4 TRBV7-2
CASTPRREGGNTIYF TRBJ1-3 TRBV7-9
CASSTTGQGRSWTEAFF TRBJ1-1 TRBV4-1
CASSERQYQETQYF TRBJ2-5 TRBV2
CASSWMQQGVDTQYF TRBJ2-3 TRBV5-5
CASSPVLIDYNEQFF TRBJ2-1 TRBV7-9
CASRSLQGFSYEQYF TRBJ2-7 TRBV6-5
CASSLQGASEQFF TRBJ2-1 TRBV4-1
CASISGQNTEAFF TRBJ1-1 TRBV6-5
CASARKREGLPQYF TRBJ2-7 TRBV2
CASSLDGSYNSPLHF TRBJ1-6 TRBV27
CASSKDGGPLSGANVLTF TRBJ2-6 TRBV21-1
CASSSGQGAQGEQFF TRBJ2-1 TRBV5-1
CASSPGPTGAYGELFF TRBJ2-2 TRBV12-3/TRBV12-4
CASSLDPGRPEAFF TRBJ1-1 TRBV7-2
CASSDTPGPRQSDTEAFF TRBJ1-1 TRBV6-5
CASSGEFSHNEQFF TRBJ2-1 TRBV5-1
CASSRSPRTSGNNEQFF TRBJ2-1 TRBV6-5
CASRGDSTNQPQHF TRBJ1-5 TRBV10-2
CASSFGDRTGSETQYF TRBJ2-5 TRBV5-1
CSAEASGTNEQFF TRBJ2-1 TRBV20-1
CSVGERYTTEQFF TRBJ2-1 TRBV29-1
CASSPPGQLTGDTQYF TRBJ2-3 TRBV18
CSVVRANTEAFF TRBJ1-1 TRBV29-1
CSATPPGAYNQPQHF TRBJ1-5 TRBV20-1
CSASGTGRDNEQFF TRBJ2-1 TRBV20-1